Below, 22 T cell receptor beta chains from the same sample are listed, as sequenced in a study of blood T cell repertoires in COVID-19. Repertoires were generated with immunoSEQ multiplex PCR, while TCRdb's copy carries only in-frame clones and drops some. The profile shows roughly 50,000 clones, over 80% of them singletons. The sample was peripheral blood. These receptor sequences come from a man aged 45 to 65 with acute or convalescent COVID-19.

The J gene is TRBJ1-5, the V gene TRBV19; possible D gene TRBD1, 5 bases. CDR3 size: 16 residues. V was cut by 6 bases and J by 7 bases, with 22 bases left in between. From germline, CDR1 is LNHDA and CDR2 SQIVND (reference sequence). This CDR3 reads CASRAGGQGSGQPQHF. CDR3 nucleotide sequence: TGTGCCAGTAGGGCCGGAGGGCAGGGAAGCGGCCAGCCCCAGCATTTT.

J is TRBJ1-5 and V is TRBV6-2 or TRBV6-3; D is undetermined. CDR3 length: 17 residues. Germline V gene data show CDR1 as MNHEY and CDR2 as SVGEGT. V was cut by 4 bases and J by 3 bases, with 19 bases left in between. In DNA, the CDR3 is TGTGCCAGCAGTTCCTCCGGCCCCACAGCTCTCAATCAGCCCCAGCATTTT. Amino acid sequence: CASSSSGPTALNQPQHF.

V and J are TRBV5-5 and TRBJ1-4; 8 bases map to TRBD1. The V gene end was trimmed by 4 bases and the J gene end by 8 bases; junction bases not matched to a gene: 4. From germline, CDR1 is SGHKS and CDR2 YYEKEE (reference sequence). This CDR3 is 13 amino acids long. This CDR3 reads CASSPGTGEKLFF. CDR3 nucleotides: TGTGCCAGCAGCCCCGGGACAGGCGAAAAACTGTTTTTT.

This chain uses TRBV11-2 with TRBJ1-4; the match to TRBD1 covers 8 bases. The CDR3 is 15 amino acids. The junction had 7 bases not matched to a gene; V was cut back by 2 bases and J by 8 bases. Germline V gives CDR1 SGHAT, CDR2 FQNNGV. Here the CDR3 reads CASSLSQGVLEKLFF. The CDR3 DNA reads TGTGCCAGCAGCTTATCACAGGGGGTTTTAGAAAAACTGTTTTTT.

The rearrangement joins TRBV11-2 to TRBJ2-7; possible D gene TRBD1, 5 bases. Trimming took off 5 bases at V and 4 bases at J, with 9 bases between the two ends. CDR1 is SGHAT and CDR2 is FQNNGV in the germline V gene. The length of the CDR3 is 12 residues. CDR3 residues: CASSPRGYEQYF. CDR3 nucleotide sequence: TGTGCCAGCAGCCCAAGGGGATACGAGCAGTACTTC. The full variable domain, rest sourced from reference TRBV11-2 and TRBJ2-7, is EAGVAQSPRYKIIEKRQSVAFWCNPISGHATLYWYQQILGQGPKLLIQFQNNGVVDDSQLPKDRFSAERLKGVDSTLKIQPAKLEDSAVYLCASSPRGYEQYFGPGTRLTVT.

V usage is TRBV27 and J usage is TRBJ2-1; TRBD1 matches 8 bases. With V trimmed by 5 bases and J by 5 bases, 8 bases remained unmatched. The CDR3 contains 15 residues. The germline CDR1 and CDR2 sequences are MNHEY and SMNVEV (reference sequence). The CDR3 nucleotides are TGTGCCAGCAGTAGAGGGACAGGACCCCACAATGAGCAGTTCTTC. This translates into CASSRGTGPHNEQFF.

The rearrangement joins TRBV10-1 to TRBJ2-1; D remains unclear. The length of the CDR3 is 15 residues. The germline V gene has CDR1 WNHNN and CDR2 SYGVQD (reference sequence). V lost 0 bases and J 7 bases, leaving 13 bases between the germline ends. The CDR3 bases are TGCGCCAGCAGTGAGTCGAAGCTCCCGAGGAATGAGCAGTTCTTC. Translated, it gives CASSESKLPRNEQFF.

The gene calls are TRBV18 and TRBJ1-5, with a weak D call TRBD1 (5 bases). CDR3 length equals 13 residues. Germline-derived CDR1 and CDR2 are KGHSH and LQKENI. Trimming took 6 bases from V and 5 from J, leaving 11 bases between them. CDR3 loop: CASSPDRYQPQHF. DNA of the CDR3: TGTGCCAGCTCTCCCGACAGATATCAGCCCCAGCATTTT.

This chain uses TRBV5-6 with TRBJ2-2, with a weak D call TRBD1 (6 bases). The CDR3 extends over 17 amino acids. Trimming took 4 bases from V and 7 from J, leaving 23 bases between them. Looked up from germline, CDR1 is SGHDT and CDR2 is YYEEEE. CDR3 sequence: CASSLPTGGGVFGELFF. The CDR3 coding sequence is TGTGCCAGCAGCCTACCCACTGGGGGCGGAGTCTTCGGGGAGCTGTTTTTT.

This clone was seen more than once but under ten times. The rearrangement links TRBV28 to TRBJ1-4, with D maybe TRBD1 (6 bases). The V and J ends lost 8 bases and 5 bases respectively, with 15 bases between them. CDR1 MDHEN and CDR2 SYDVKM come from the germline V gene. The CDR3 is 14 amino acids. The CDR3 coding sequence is TGTGCCAGCCACCCTACAGGGTTGAATGAAAAACTGTTTTTT. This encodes CASHPTGLNEKLFF. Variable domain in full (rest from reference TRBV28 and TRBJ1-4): DVKVTQSSRYLVKRTGEKVFLECVQDMDHENMFWYRQDPGLGLRLIYFSYDVKMKEKGDIPEGYSVSREKKERFSLILESASTNQTSMYLCASHPTGLNEKLFFGSGTQLSVL.

CDR3 protein: CASRNIDRAGYGYTF. CDR3 nucleotide sequence: TGTGCCAGTAGAAACATCGACAGGGCAGGCTATGGCTACACCTTC. This sequence joins TRBV19 and TRBJ1-2, with 7 positions matching TRBD1. The V and J ends lost 6 bases and 4 bases, in that order; junction bases with no gene match: 11. Germline V gene data show CDR1 as LNHDA and CDR2 as SQIVND (reference sequence). The CDR3 covers 15 residues.

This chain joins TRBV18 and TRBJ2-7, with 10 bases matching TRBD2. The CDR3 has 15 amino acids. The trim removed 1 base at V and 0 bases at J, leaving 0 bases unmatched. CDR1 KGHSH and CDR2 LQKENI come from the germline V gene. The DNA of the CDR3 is TGTGCCAGCTCACCACGACTAGCGGGCTCCTACGAGCAGTACTTC. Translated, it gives CASSPRLAGSYEQYF.

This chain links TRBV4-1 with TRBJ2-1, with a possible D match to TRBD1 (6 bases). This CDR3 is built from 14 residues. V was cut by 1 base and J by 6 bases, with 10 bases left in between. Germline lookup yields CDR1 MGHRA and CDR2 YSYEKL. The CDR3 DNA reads TGCGCCAGCAGCCAAGGACAGGAACTCAATGAGCAGTTCTTC. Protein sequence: CASSQGQELNEQFF.

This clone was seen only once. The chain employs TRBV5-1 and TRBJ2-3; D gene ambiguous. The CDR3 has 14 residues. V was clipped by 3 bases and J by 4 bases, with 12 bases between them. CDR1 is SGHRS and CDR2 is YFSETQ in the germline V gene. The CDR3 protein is CASSSIPVADTQYF. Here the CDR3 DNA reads TGCGCCAGCAGCTCGATCCCAGTGGCAGATACGCAGTATTTT. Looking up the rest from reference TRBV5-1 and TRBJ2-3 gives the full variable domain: KAGVTQTPRYLIKTRGQQVTLSCSPISGHRSVSWYQQTPGQGLQFLFEYFSETQRNKGNFPGRFSGRQFSNSRSEMNVSTLELGDSALYLCASSSIPVADTQYFGPGTRLTVL.

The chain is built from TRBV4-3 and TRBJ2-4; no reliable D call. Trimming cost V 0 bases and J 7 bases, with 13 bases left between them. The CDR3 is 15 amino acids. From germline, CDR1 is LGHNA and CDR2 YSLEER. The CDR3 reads CASSQDYLGRNIQYF. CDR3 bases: TGCGCCAGCAGCCAAGATTACCTAGGCCGGAACATTCAGTACTTC.

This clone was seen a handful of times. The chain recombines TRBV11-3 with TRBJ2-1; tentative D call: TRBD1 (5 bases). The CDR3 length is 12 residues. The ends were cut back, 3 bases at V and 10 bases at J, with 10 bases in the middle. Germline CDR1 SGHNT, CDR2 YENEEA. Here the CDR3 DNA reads TGTGCCAGCAGCTTGAACGGACAAGAGCAGTTCTTC. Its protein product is CASSLNGQEQFF. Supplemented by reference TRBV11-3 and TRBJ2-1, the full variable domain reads EAGVVQSPRYKIIEKKQPVAFWCNPISGHNTLYWYLQNLGQGPELLIRYENEEAVDDSQLPKDRFSAERLKGVDSTLKIQPAELGDSAVYLCASSLNGQEQFFGPGTRLTVL.

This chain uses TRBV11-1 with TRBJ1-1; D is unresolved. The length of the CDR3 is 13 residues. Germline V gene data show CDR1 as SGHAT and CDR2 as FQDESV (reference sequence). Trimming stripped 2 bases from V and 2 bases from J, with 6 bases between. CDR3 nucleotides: TGTGCCAGCAGCTTATCACTAAACACTGAAGCTTTCTTT. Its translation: CASSLSLNTEAFF.

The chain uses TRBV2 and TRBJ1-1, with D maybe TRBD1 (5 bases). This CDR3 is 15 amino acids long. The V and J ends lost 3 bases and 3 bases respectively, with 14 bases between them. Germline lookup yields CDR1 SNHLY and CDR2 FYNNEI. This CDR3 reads CASSDLQGSYTEAFF. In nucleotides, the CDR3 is TGTGCCAGCAGTGATCTGCAGGGATCGTACACTGAAGCTTTCTTT.

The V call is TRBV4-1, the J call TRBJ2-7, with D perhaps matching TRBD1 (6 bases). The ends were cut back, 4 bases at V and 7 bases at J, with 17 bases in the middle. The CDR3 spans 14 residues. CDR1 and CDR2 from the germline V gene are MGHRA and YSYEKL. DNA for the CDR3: TGCGCCAGCAGCCTGGACAGCAACTTTCGGGAGCAGTACTTC. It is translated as CASSLDSNFREQYF.

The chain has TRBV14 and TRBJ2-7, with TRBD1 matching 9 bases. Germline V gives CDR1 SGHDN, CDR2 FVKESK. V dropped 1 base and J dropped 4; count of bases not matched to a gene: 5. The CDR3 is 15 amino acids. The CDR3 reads CASSQGTGARYEQYF. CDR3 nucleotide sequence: TGTGCCAGCAGCCAAGGGACAGGGGCAAGGTACGAGCAGTACTTC.

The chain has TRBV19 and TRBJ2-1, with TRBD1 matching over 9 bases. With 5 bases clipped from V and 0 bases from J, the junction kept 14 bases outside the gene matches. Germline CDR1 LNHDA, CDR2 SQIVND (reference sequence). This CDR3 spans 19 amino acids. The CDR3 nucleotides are TGTGCCAGTAGTCCGACCGGGACAGGGCTTAAATTCTCCTACAATGAGCAGTTCTTC. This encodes CASSPTGTGLKFSYNEQFF.

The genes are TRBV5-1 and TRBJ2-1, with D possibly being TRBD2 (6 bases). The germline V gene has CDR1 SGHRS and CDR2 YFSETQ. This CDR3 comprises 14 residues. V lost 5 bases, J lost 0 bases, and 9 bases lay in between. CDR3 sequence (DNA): TGCGCCAGCAGAGGCGGGAACTCCTACAATGAGCAGTTCTTC. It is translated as CASRGGNSYNEQFF.